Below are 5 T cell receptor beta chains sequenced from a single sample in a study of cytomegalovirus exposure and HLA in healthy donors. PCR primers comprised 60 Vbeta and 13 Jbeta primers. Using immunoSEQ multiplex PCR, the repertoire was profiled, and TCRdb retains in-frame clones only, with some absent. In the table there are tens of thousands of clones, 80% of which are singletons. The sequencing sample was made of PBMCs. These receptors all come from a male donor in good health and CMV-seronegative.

CDR3 region: CASSSQETQYF. As DNA, the CDR3 is TGTGCCAGCAGCTCTCAAGAGACCCAGTACTTC. This chain joins TRBV7-2 and TRBJ2-5, with D uncertain. This CDR3 comprises 11 residues. Deletions cut 4 bases from V and 2 bases from J, with 2 bases between. Germline CDR1 is SGHTA and CDR2 is FQGNSA.

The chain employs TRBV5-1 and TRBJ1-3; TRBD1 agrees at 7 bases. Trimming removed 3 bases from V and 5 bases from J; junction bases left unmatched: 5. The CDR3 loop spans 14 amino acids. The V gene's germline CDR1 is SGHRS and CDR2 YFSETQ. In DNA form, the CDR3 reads TGCGCCAGCAGCTCGGGACAGCTGAGAAACACCATATATTTT. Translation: CASSSGQLRNTIYF. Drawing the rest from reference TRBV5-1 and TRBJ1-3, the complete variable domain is KAGVTQTPRYLIKTRGQQVTLSCSPISGHRSVSWYQQTPGQGLQFLFEYFSETQRNKGNFPGRFSGRQFSNSRSEMNVSTLELGDSALYLCASSSGQLRNTIYFGEGSWLTVV.

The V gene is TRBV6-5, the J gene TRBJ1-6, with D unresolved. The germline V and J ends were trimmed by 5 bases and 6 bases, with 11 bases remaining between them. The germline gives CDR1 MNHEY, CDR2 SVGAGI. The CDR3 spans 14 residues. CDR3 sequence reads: CASSRLALNSPLHF. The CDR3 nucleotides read TGTGCCAGCAGTAGATTGGCCCTTAATTCACCCCTCCACTTT.

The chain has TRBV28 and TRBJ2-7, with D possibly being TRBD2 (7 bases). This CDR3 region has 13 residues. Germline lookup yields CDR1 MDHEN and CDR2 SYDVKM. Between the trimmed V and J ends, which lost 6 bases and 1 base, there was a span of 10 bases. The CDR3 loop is CASSGGPSYEQYF. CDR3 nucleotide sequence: TGTGCCAGCAGCGGGGGGCCTTCCTACGAGCAGTACTTC.

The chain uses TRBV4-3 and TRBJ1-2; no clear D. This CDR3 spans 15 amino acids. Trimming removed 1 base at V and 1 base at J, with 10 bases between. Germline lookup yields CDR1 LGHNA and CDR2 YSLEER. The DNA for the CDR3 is TGCGCCAGCAGCCAAGGGGCAGCCTTTAACTATGGCTACACCTTC. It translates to CASSQGAAFNYGYTF.